This T cell receptor (beta chain) was found in a study of cytomegalovirus exposure and HLA in healthy donors. Findings and limits, study-wide: As a later analysis revealed, the rate of TCR association differed by HLA locus, with DRB1 most and HLA-C fewest. About 87% or about 30% of the time was how often most TCR beta V segments were productive, according to an earlier analysis. When a later analysis was performed, an Asian-associated ancestry cluster reportedly had fewer N-insertions than the roughly 630-donor mean. An analysis that came later showed most CMV-associated TCR beta chains appearing HLA-restricted.

The CDR3 runs to 14 residues. Germline CDR1 SEHNR, CDR2 FQNEAQ (reference sequence). PCR was performed using 60 Vbeta and 13 Jbeta primers. The protocol was immunoSEQ multiplex PCR, while the TCRdb copy is restricted to in-frame clones and leaves out a portion. This sample has 110,000 to 150,000 clones, with around 70% found just once. This clone was counted a single time. Its antigen is still unknown. At one boundary the junction diverges from the germline segment, which might be a read error. The rearrangement links TRBV7-9 to TRBJ2-1; TRBD2 agrees at 8 bases. Material: PBMCs. The clonotype comes from a man aged 35-49 years in good health and CMV-seronegative. The DNA for the CDR3 is TGTTCCAGCAGCTTGAGGACTAGCCACAATGAGCAGTTCTTC. This translates into CSSSLRTSHNEQFF. Supplemented by reference TRBV7-9 and TRBJ2-1, the full variable domain reads DTGVSQNPRHKITKRGQNVTFRCDPISEHNRLYWYRQTLGQGPEFLTYFQNEAQLEKSRLLSDRFSAERPKGSFSTLEIQRTEQGDSAMYLCSSSLRTSHNEQFFGPGTRLTVL.